The 9 T cell receptor beta chains reported below all come from one sample, sequenced in a study of T cells in Graves' hyperthyroidism and ophthalmopathy. Authors of the study amplified TCR beta CDR3 regions from RNA transcripts. Initially, a first-round RT-PCR of the TCR CDR3 employed the HTBI primer set. TCRdb re-derived calls from the multiplex PCR reads in MiXCR, one entry per CDR3 protein. The sample lists some 50,000 distinct CDR3 sequences; around 55% were seen once. Specimen: peripheral blood or thyroid tissue (not recorded which). The origin of the receptors is a man aged 18 to 35 with Graves' hyperthyroidism.

This clonotype was seen only a few times. The V and J genes are TRBV29-1 and TRBJ2-7; 9 nucleotides agree with TRBD2. Trimming took 6 bases from V and 2 from J; bases not matched to a gene: 11. Germline V gene lookup returns CDR1 SQVTM and CDR2 ANQGSEA. The CDR3 runs to 15 residues. The CDR3 coding sequence is TGCAGCGTGAGGCCCGGGACTAGCAGTACCTACGAGCAGTACTTC. Its translation is CSVRPGTSSTYEQYF.

Here the CDR3 DNA reads TGCAGCGTTGACCCGGACCTGAGGACTAGCGGGAGTAGTGAGCAGTACTTC. Residues: CSVDPDLRTSGSSEQYF. The chain employs TRBV29-1 and TRBJ2-7; 13 nucleotides line up with TRBD2. The CDR3 is made up of 17 amino acids. The ends lost 3 bases at V and 7 bases at J; junction bases unmatched: 15. Germline CDR1 and CDR2: SQVTM and ANQGSEA.

The V call is TRBV27, the J call TRBJ1-2, with 9 bases fitting TRBD1. The CDR3 extends over 15 amino acids. The ends lost 5 bases at V and 4 bases at J; junction bases unmatched: 8. The V gene's germline CDR1 is MNHEY and CDR2 SMNVEV (reference sequence). CDR3 protein: CASSPQQQGAYGYTF. The CDR3 region has the DNA TGTGCCAGCAGTCCCCAGCAACAGGGGGCCTATGGCTACACCTTC.

As to this clonotype: The conserved final phenylalanine or tryptophan is absent from the CDR3, which likely points to a read error. Because the CDR3's place on the DNA is in doubt, the DNA is left out and the CDR3 is given as listed by TCRdb. CDR3 region: CASSLVSQ. The rearrangement links TRBV5-1 to TRBJ1-5. 8 amino acids form the CDR3, both terminal residues included. The germline gives CDR1 SGHRS, CDR2 YFSETQ.

This clonotype has at least ten counts. This chain uses TRBV27 with TRBJ1-2; D is unclear. Germline V lookup: CDR1 MNHEY, CDR2 SMNVEV (reference sequence). The CDR3 covers 16 residues. The germline V and J ends were trimmed by 3 bases and 4 bases, with 18 bases remaining between them. The DNA of the CDR3 is TGTGCCAGCAGTTTGTCTCCCAAATCGGGCGTCTATGGCTACACCTTC. Translation gives CASSLSPKSGVYGYTF.

By sample share, this clonotype is medium-sized. V gene TRBV7-6 combines with J gene TRBJ2-5; no definite D call. This CDR3 spans 13 amino acids. The germline V and J ends were trimmed by 6 bases and 6 bases, with 14 bases remaining between them. CDR1 and CDR2 from the germline V gene are SGHVS and FNYEAQ. The CDR3 nucleotides are TGTGCCAGCAGTGGGGTGGCGCTCAAGACCCAGTACTTC. Translating it yields CASSGVALKTQYF.

The chain has TRBV7-8 and TRBJ2-5; 7 bases are shared with TRBD1. There are 16 residues in the CDR3. The germline V gene has CDR1 SGHVS and CDR2 FQNEAQ. The ends lost 6 bases at V and 0 bases at J; junction bases unmatched: 10. The CDR3 nucleotides read TGTGCCAGCAGTCCAGGGGGAGTGATGTACCAAGAGACCCAGTACTTC. As protein: CASSPGGVMYQETQYF.

This clonotype was seen repeatedly, ten times or more. The chain is built from TRBV7-8 and TRBJ1-2; D unresolved. The CDR3 loop spans 13 amino acids. Looked up from germline, CDR1 is SGHVS and CDR2 is FQNEAQ. V was cut by 9 bases and J by 2 bases, with 13 bases left in between. The CDR3 nucleotides are TGTGCCAGTAGGGAATCCCTGAACTATGGCTACACCTTC. Translating it yields CASRESLNYGYTF. Filled out from reference TRBV7-8 and TRBJ1-2, the complete variable domain reads GAGVSQSPRYKVAKRGQDVALRCDPISGHVSLFWYQQALGQGPEFLTYFQNEAQLDKSGLPSDRFFAERPEGSVSTLKIQRTQQEDSAVYLCASRESLNYGYTFGSGTRLTVV.

The J gene is TRBJ1-6, the V gene TRBV11-2, with 7 nucleotides matching TRBD1. This CDR3 has 15 residues. The V gene end was trimmed by 2 bases and the J gene end by 3 bases; junction bases not matched to a gene: 1. The germline CDR1 and CDR2 sequences are SGHAT and FQNNGV. CDR3 in amino acids: CASSLSGGYNSPLHF. The CDR3 DNA sequence: TGTGCCAGCAGCTTATCAGGGGGCTATAATTCACCCCTCCACTTT.